Below are 9 T cell receptor beta chains sequenced from a single sample in a study of OX40 agonist ivuxolimab in advanced cancers. Sequenced by immunoSEQ multiplex PCR; TCRdb stores in-frame clones only, minus some. The sample contains roughly 53,000 clones, over 80% of which appear only once. The material was CD4+ or CD8+ T cells sorted from blood, obtained in a trial of the OX40 agonist ivuxolimab. The receptors stem from an adult with an advanced solid tumor such as melanoma, head and neck, liver or kidney cancer.

The chain combines TRBV27 with TRBJ2-7; maybe TRBD2 (6 bases). Trimming removed 6 bases from V and 4 bases from J, with 22 bases in between. From germline, CDR1 is MNHEY and CDR2 SMNVEV (reference sequence). The CDR3 is 16 amino acids. In nucleotides, the CDR3 is TGTGCCAGCAGCCTAAAAAGTAGCTACGGAGGGTACGAGCAGTACTTC. Protein sequence: CASSLKSSYGGYEQYF.

The chain carries TRBV7-3 and TRBJ1-1; D possibly corresponds to TRBD1 (5 bases). V was cut by 5 bases and J by 10 bases, with 17 bases left in between. CDR3 length: 13 amino acids. Germline V gene sequence: CDR1 SGHTA, CDR2 FQGTGA. DNA for the CDR3: TGTGCCAGCAGCCCGCTAAGTCAGGGAGCAGCTTTCTTT. Translation gives CASSPLSQGAAFF.

This rearrangement joins TRBV18 to TRBJ1-1, with 7 nucleotides matching TRBD1. The CDR3 is 14 amino acids. V lost 5 bases to trimming and J lost 3 bases; unmatched junction nucleotides: 6. Per the germline V gene, CDR1 is KGHSH and CDR2 is LQKENI. CDR3 sequence reads: CASSKGQIDTEAFF. CDR3 bases: TGTGCCAGCTCAAAGGGACAGATAGACACTGAAGCTTTCTTT.

For the CDR3, the DNA is TGTGCCAGCAGCCTCCTCAGACCTACAGGGGGCGCCTACTATGGCTACACCTTC. Translation gives CASSLLRPTGGAYYGYTF. The chain is built from TRBV13 and TRBJ1-2; 9 bases agree with TRBD1. This CDR3 region has 18 residues. The germline V gene has CDR1 PRHDT and CDR2 FYEKMQ (reference sequence). Trimming cost V 5 bases and J 3 bases; bases outside gene matches: 16.

The CDR3 sequence: CASSPTGTGVTEAFF. CDR3 sequence (DNA): TGTGCCAGCTCACCTACCGGGACAGGGGTCACTGAAGCTTTCTTT. The chain combines TRBV18 with TRBJ1-1; TRBD1 agrees at 10 bases. The germline CDR1 and CDR2 sequences are KGHSH and LQKENI. This CDR3 is built from 15 residues. V trimming: 3 bases; J trimming: 4 bases; junction bases outside the gene matches: 5.

V usage is TRBV7-2 and J usage is TRBJ1-5; D is unclear. Deletions cut 1 base from V and 1 base from J, with 5 bases between. The CDR3 runs 14 residues. From germline, CDR1 is SGHTA and CDR2 FQGNSA. The CDR3 spells CASSLGVSNQPQHF. CDR3 DNA sequence: TGTGCCAGCAGCTTAGGGGTCAGCAATCAGCCCCAGCATTTT.

The CDR3 nucleotides read TGTGCCAGCACGCGGGGCCCCTCCTACGAGCAGTACTTC. Its protein is CASTRGPSYEQYF. J is TRBJ2-7 and V is TRBV6-5; D is possibly TRBD2 (6 bases). The CDR3 covers 13 residues. Germline V gene sequence: CDR1 MNHEY, CDR2 SVGAGI. V lost 7 bases, J lost 0 bases, and 10 bases lay in between.

The rearrangement joins TRBV2 to TRBJ1-5; TRBD1 matches at 7 bases. The ends lost 1 base at V and 6 bases at J; junction bases unmatched: 15. CDR3 length equals 18 residues. Germline assignment: CDR1 SNHLY and CDR2 FYNNEI. The CDR3 coding sequence is TGTGCCAGCAGTGAAGAAGAAGGGACAGCCGATCCGGGTCAGCCCCAGCATTTT. It specifies CASSEEEGTADPGQPQHF.

This clone was picked up a small number of times. This chain connects TRBV9 to TRBJ2-1; D is perhaps TRBD2 (6 bases). The V end was cut by 4 bases, the J end by 3 bases, with 14 bases between. The germline V gene encodes CDR1 SGDLS and CDR2 YYNGEE. The CDR3 runs to 15 residues. DNA of the CDR3: TGTGCCAGCAGCCCGCTAGCGATGCTCTACAATGAGCAGTTCTTC. It codes for CASSPLAMLYNEQFF.